This TCR beta chain was profiled in a study of blood T cell repertoires in COVID-19. Germline trimming cut 6 bases from V and 4 bases from J; bases unmatched to any gene: 5. Germline V lookup: CDR1 MNHEY, CDR2 SVGAGI. The CDR3 sequence is 15 residues long. TCRdb keeps only in-frame clones here, not all; method: immunoSEQ multiplex PCR. The data hold under 25,000 clones, with approximately 88% observed a single time. The receptor was isolated from a man between 65 and 85 years old in a cohort sampled during active COVID-19. This chain connects TRBV6-5 to TRBJ2-2; 10 nucleotides line up with TRBD2. Sequences were obtained from peripheral blood. CDR3 amino acids: CASSLAGAGTGELFF. The CDR3 nucleotides read TGTGCCAGCAGCCTAGCGGGAGCCGGCACCGGGGAGCTGTTTTTT.